This TCR beta chain is drawn from a study of T cells in localized non-small cell lung cancer. Germline loops: CDR1 MDHEN, CDR2 SYDVKM. V lost 5 bases to trimming and J lost 5 bases; unmatched junction nucleotides: 9. This CDR3 is built from 15 residues. Study-wide results and limits: Uninvolved adjacent lung had more T cell clonality than any other tissue, topping tumor. Multi-region tumor sequencing was not done, so intratumor heterogeneity could not be excluded. The study linked higher blood T cell density to longer overall survival.

Note on this clone: The antigen is undetermined.

Clones were read by immunoSEQ multiplex PCR, and TCRdb kept only the in-frame ones, dropping some. The sample gives under 75,000 clones, 86% of which show up once; 21% is in the top ten. Material: peripheral blood, obtained before any cancer treatment. The V call is TRBV28, the J call TRBJ2-3; 8 nucleotides line up with TRBD1. The source of this sequence is a male donor aged 60 or older with stage III squamous cell lung carcinoma. CDR3 sequence (DNA): TGTGCCAGCAGTACTCGACAGGGGAGAGTAGATACGCAGTATTTT. The encoded protein is CASSTRQGRVDTQYF.